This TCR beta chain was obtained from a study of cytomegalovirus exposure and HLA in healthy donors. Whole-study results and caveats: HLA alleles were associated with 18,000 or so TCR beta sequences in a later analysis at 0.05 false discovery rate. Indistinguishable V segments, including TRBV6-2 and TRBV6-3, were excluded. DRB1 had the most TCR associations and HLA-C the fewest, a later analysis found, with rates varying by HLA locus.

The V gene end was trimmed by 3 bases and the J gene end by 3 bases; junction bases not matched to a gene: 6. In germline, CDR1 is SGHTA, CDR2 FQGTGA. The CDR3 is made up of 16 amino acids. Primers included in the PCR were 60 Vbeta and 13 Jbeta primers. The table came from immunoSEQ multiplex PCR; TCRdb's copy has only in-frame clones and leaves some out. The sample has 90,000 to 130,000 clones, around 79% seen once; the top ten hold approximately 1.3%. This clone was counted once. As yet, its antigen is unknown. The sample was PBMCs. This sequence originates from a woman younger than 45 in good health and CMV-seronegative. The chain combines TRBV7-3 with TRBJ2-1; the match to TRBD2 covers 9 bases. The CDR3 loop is CASSLTREGSYNEQFF. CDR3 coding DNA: TGTGCCAGCAGCTTGACGCGGGAGGGAAGCTACAATGAGCAGTTCTTC. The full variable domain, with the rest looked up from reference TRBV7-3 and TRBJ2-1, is GAGVSQTPSNKVTEKGKYVELRCDPISGHTALYWYRQSLGQGPEFLIYFQGTGAADDSGLPNDRFFAVRPEGSVSTLKIQRTERGDSAVYLCASSLTREGSYNEQFFGPGTRLTVL.